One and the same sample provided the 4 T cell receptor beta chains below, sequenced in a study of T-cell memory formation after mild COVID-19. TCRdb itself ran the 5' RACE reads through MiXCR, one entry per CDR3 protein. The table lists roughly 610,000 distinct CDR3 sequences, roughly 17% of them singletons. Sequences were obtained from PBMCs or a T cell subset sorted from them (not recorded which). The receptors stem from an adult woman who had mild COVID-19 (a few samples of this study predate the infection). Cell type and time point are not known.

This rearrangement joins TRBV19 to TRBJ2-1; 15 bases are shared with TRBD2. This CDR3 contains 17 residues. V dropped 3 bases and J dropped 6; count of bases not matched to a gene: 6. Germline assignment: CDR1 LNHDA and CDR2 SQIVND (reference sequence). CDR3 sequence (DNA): TGTGCCAGTAGTATTGGACTAGCGGGAGGGCCTGCCAATGAGCAGTTCTTC. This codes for CASSIGLAGGPANEQFF.

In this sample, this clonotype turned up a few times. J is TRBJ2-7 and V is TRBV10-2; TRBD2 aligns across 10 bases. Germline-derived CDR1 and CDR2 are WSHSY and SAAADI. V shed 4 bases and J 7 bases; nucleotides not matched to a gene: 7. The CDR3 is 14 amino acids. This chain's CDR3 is CASSAIAGGGEQYF. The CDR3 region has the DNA TGCGCCAGCAGTGCCATAGCGGGAGGTGGGGAGCAGTACTTC.

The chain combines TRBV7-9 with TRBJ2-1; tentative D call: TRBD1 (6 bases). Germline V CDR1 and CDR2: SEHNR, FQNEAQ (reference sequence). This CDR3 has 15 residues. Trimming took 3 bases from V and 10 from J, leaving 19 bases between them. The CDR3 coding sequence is TGTGCCAGCAGCTTCCGGGACATCCCCAACGGGGAGCAGTTCTTC. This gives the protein CASSFRDIPNGEQFF.

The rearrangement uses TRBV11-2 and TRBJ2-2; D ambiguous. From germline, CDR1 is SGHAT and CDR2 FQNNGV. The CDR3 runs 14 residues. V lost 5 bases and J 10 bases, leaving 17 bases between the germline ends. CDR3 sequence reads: CASSPFLDLEELFF. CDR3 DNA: TGTGCCAGCAGCCCCTTCCTAGATCTGGAGGAGCTGTTTTTT.